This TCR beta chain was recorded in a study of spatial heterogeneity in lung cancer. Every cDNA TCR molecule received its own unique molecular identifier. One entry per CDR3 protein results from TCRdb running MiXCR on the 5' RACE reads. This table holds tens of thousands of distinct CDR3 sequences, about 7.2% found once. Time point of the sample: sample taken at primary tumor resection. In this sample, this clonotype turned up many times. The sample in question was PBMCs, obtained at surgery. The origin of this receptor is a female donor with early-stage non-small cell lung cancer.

The CDR3 bases are TGTGCCAGCAGTCGACCGGACAGAATCTCACCCCTCCACTTT. Translated, it gives CASSRPDRISPLHF. This rearrangement joins TRBV6-2 or TRBV6-3 to TRBJ1-6, with D perhaps matching TRBD1 (6 bases). This CDR3 comprises 14 residues. Germline V lookup: CDR1 MNHEY, CDR2 SVGEGT. V dropped 5 bases and J dropped 10 bases, with 15 bases sitting between them.